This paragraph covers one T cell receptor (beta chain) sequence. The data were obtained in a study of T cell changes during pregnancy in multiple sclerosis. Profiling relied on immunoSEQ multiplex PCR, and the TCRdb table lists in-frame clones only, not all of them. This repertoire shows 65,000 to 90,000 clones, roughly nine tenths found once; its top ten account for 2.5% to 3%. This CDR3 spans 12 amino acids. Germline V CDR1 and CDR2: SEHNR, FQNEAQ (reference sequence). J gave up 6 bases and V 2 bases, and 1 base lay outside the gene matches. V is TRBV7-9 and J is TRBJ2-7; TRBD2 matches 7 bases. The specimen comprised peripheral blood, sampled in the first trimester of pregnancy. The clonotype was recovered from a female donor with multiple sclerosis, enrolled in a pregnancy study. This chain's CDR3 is CASSLWEGEQYF. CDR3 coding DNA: TGTGCCAGCAGCTTATGGGAGGGCGAGCAGTACTTC. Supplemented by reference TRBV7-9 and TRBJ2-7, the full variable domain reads DTGVSQNPRHKITKRGQNVTFRCDPISEHNRLYWYRQTLGQGPEFLTYFQNEAQLEKSRLLSDRFSAERPKGSFSTLEIQRTEQGDSAMYLCASSLWEGEQYFGPGTRLTVT.